Sequencing of this T cell receptor beta chain was carried out in a study of blood T cell repertoires in COVID-19. Trimming took 2 bases from V and 0 from J, leaving 13 bases between them. The CDR3 has 16 residues. From germline, CDR1 is SGHVS and CDR2 FNYEAQ. The study recruited people aged roughly 18 to 100 years across approximately 24 US areas. Donors in Cohort 3 who had recovered were those with two negative PCRs, healthcare professional clearance, or resolution of their symptoms. Original methodology: Amplification of reference gene primers was used by the study to estimate nucleated cell counts. Profiling relied on immunoSEQ multiplex PCR, and the TCRdb table lists in-frame clones only, not all of them. V and J calls and clone size are given by that table; D and trimming were obtained from the DNA. The data show some 140,000 clones, roughly four fifths seen once.

Sequencing was performed on PBMCs or T cells enriched from blood (not recorded which). The receptor was isolated from a man between 25 and 39 years old who had recovered from COVID-19. The gene calls are TRBV7-6 and TRBJ2-5, with D perhaps TRBD1 (6 bases). CDR3 nucleotides: TGTGCCAGCAGCTTAAGGGCAGGGGCGTACCAAGAGACCCAGTACTTC. It translates to CASSLRAGAYQETQYF.